This is a list of T cell receptor beta chains from one sample in a study of breast tumors, draining lymph nodes, adjacent tissues. MiXCR was run by TCRdb on the multiplex PCR reads, yielding one entry per CDR3 protein. The sample contains roughly 86,000 distinct CDR3 sequences, about 20% of which appear only once. The sample taken for sequencing was axillary lymph node tissue. The source of these receptors is a female donor with breast cancer. Some clones in this sample may be carry-over from other donors' samples. The conserved cysteine and the conserved F or W are not part of the CDR3 here. D genes are given only for firm matches. Clone size is not always given. Where it is, it says once, few, many or a class for expanded clones.

v_call: TRBV6-4
cdr3_length: 12
j_call: TRBJ2-5
d_call: TRBD1
clone_size: many
cdr3_aa: ASRQGGWQETQY

v_call: TRBV12-3/TRBV12-4
cdr3_length: 10
j_call: TRBJ2-7
d_call: .
clone_size: many
cdr3_aa: ASSGSSYEQY

v_call: TRBV11-2
cdr3_length: 11
j_call: TRBJ1-1
d_call: .
clone_size: .
cdr3_aa: ASSLAEGLEAF

v_call: TRBV14
cdr3_length: 15
j_call: TRBJ2-3
d_call: .
clone_size: many
cdr3_aa: ASSQAFGPGATDTQY

v_call: TRBV5-4
cdr3_length: 12
j_call: TRBJ2-5
d_call: TRBD1
clone_size: few
cdr3_aa: ASGGQGRKETQY

v_call: TRBV28
cdr3_length: 10
j_call: TRBJ1-2
d_call: .
clone_size: few
cdr3_aa: ASRQWGYGYT

v_call: TRBV7-2
cdr3_length: 15
j_call: TRBJ1-6
d_call: TRBD1
clone_size: .
cdr3_aa: ASSLGTLAQGRSPLH

v_call: TRBV28
cdr3_length: 12
j_call: TRBJ1-2
d_call: TRBD1
clone_size: many
cdr3_aa: ASRTTRQGRGYT

v_call: TRBV7-9
cdr3_length: 13
j_call: TRBJ1-2
d_call: TRBD1
clone_size: once
cdr3_aa: ASSLEQGANYGYT

v_call: TRBV6-4
cdr3_length: 9
j_call: TRBJ1-2
d_call: .
clone_size: many
cdr3_aa: ASSDLAESH

v_call: TRBV5-5
cdr3_length: 11
j_call: TRBJ1-5
d_call: .
clone_size: many
cdr3_aa: ASSSSGSQPQH

v_call: TRBV28
cdr3_length: 13
j_call: TRBJ2-5
d_call: TRBD2
clone_size: .
cdr3_aa: ASSSGTSAQETQY

v_call: TRBV13
cdr3_length: 14
j_call: TRBJ1-5
d_call: TRBD1
clone_size: many
cdr3_aa: ASSLGGQGNNQPQH

v_call: TRBV4-3
cdr3_length: 12
j_call: TRBJ2-7
d_call: .
clone_size: many
cdr3_aa: ASSRIQGSYEQY

v_call: TRBV20-1
cdr3_length: 9
j_call: TRBJ2-2
d_call: .
clone_size: many
cdr3_aa: SARRIGELF

v_call: TRBV2
cdr3_length: 12
j_call: TRBJ2-5
d_call: .
clone_size: many
cdr3_aa: ASSQETGGETQY

v_call: TRBV6-1
cdr3_length: 13
j_call: TRBJ1-6
d_call: TRBD1
clone_size: many
cdr3_aa: ASSVIGTEYSPLH

v_call: TRBV7-9
cdr3_length: 13
j_call: TRBJ2-7
d_call: TRBD2
clone_size: many
cdr3_aa: ASSPGTSGSSEQY

v_call: TRBV9
cdr3_length: 13
j_call: TRBJ2-1
d_call: TRBD2
clone_size: few
cdr3_aa: ASSVASLAYDEQF

v_call: TRBV19
cdr3_length: 11
j_call: TRBJ2-7
d_call: .
clone_size: many
cdr3_aa: ASGHKGSYEQY

v_call: TRBV10-2
cdr3_length: 11
j_call: TRBJ1-5
d_call: .
clone_size: many
cdr3_aa: ASRQKSDQPQH

v_call: TRBV4-2
cdr3_length: 13
j_call: TRBJ2-7
d_call: TRBD1
clone_size: many
cdr3_aa: ASSQGQDLPYEQY

v_call: TRBV5-1
cdr3_length: 15
j_call: TRBJ2-1
d_call: TRBD2
clone_size: .
cdr3_aa: ASSPGGRREADNEQF

v_call: TRBV4-2
cdr3_length: 13
j_call: TRBJ1-5
d_call: .
clone_size: many
cdr3_aa: ASSPYRTSNQPQH

v_call: TRBV2
cdr3_length: 12
j_call: TRBJ1-3
d_call: .
clone_size: many
cdr3_aa: ASSESNGGTTVY

v_call: TRBV30
cdr3_length: 13
j_call: TRBJ2-5
d_call: .
clone_size: few
cdr3_aa: AWSSLGWGLETQY

v_call: TRBV20-1
cdr3_length: 9
j_call: TRBJ2-5
d_call: .
clone_size: many
cdr3_aa: SASTGETQY

v_call: TRBV6-6
cdr3_length: 14
j_call: TRBJ2-3
d_call: TRBD2
clone_size: many
cdr3_aa: ASSFKREGPTDTQY

v_call: TRBV18
cdr3_length: 11
j_call: TRBJ1-1
d_call: .
clone_size: .
cdr3_aa: ASSSGRDTEAF

v_call: TRBV5-1
cdr3_length: 14
j_call: TRBJ1-1
d_call: TRBD1
clone_size: .
cdr3_aa: ASSPDRGGLNTEAF

v_call: TRBV12-3/TRBV12-4
cdr3_length: 12
j_call: TRBJ2-1
d_call: .
clone_size: few
cdr3_aa: ASSLQGKAYEQF

v_call: TRBV2
cdr3_length: 13
j_call: TRBJ2-2
d_call: TRBD2
clone_size: many
cdr3_aa: ASTVLASNTGELF

v_call: TRBV5-5
cdr3_length: 13
j_call: TRBJ1-1
d_call: .
clone_size: .
cdr3_aa: ASSLWRQLNTEAF

v_call: TRBV6-6
cdr3_length: 12
j_call: TRBJ2-7
d_call: .
clone_size: many
cdr3_aa: ASSYSSAGYEQY

v_call: TRBV20-1
cdr3_length: 12
j_call: TRBJ2-7
d_call: TRBD1
clone_size: .
cdr3_aa: SARDPGTDYEQY

v_call: TRBV27
cdr3_length: 10
j_call: TRBJ2-7
d_call: .
clone_size: many
cdr3_aa: ASSPGAYEQY

v_call: TRBV7-2
cdr3_length: 13
j_call: TRBJ2-1
d_call: TRBD2
clone_size: .
cdr3_aa: ASSQASGTYDERF

v_call: TRBV9
cdr3_length: 11
j_call: TRBJ1-2
d_call: .
clone_size: many
cdr3_aa: ASSVTGNYGYT

v_call: TRBV5-5
cdr3_length: 14
j_call: TRBJ1-3
d_call: .
clone_size: many
cdr3_aa: ASSLAGEISGNTIY

v_call: TRBV9
cdr3_length: 12
j_call: TRBJ1-4
d_call: .
clone_size: .
cdr3_aa: ASNAGAGDEKLF

v_call: TRBV7-2
cdr3_length: 15
j_call: TRBJ2-6
d_call: .
clone_size: many
cdr3_aa: ASSLIRHSSGANVLT

v_call: TRBV5-1
cdr3_length: 12
j_call: TRBJ2-7
d_call: .
clone_size: many
cdr3_aa: ASSPPGTRYEQY